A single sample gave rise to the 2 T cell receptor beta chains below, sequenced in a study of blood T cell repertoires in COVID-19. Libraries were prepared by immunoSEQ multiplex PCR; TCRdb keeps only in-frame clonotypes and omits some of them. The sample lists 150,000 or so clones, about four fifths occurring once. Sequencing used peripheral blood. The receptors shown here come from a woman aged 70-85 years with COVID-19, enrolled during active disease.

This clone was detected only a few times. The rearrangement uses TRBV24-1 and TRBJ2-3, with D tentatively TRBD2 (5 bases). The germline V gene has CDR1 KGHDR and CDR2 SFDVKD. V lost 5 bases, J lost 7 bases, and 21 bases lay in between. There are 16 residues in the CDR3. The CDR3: CATSGKKEVVCNTQYF. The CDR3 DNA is TGTGCCACCAGTGGAAAAAAGGAGGTAGTCTGTAATACGCAGTATTTT.

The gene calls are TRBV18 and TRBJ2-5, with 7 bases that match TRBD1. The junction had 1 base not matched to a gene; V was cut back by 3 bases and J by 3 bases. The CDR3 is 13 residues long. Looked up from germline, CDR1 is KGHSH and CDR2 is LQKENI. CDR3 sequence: CASSPGTEETQYF. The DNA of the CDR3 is TGTGCCAGCTCACCTGGGACAGAAGAGACCCAGTACTTC. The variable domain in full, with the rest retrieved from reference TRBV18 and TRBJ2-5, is NAGVMQNPRHLVRRRGQEARLRCSPMKGHSHVYWYRQLPEEGLKFMVYLQKENIIDESGMPKERFSAEFPKEGPSILRIQQVVRGDSAAYFCASSPGTEETQYFGPGTRLLVL.